One sample yielded the 28 T cell receptor beta chains listed below, sequenced in a study of cytomegalovirus exposure and HLA in healthy donors (dated by TCRdb to about 2017). Libraries were built with the immunoSEQ multiplex PCR assay. For the multiplex PCR, a mixture combining 60 forward primers for TCR Vbeta segments and 13 reverse primers for TCR Jbeta segments was used. TCRdb stores this immuneACCESS table with in-frame sequences only. Part of the clones is absent; in the studies checked, under half of the shortfall reflects unresolved V genes, and no reason is known for the rest. In this sample the table shows 74,000 or so clones, 68% of which occur a single time. The ten largest clones take up about 2% of the sample. Input material: PBMCs. Source of these receptors: a woman aged 25 to 45 in good health and CMV-seronegative.

The CDR3 sequence: CASSRGQAKETQYF. DNA of the CDR3: TGTGCCAGTAGTAGGGGACAGGCCAAGGAGACCCAGTACTTC. This rearrangement joins TRBV19 to TRBJ2-5; 8 bases match TRBD1. The germline V gene has CDR1 LNHDA and CDR2 SQIVND (reference sequence). Unmatched junction bases numbered 6, after V lost 4 bases and J lost 5 bases. This CDR3 region has 14 residues.

This clone was picked up a small number of times. The chain joins TRBV5-6 to TRBJ1-2, with TRBD1 identical over 9 bases. The length of the CDR3 is 13 residues. The V gene end was trimmed by 2 bases and the J gene end by 12 bases; junction bases not matched to a gene: 8. Germline V gene sequence: CDR1 SGHDT, CDR2 YYEEEE. CDR3 coding DNA: TGTGCCAGCAGCTTCCGGGACAGGGAGGGGCACACCTTC. Translating it yields CASSFRDREGHTF.

The chain has TRBV7-3 and TRBJ2-5, with 11 bases aligning to TRBD2. CDR1 SGHTA and CDR2 FQGTGA come from the germline V gene. The CDR3 runs to 16 residues. The trim removed 4 bases at V and 4 bases at J, leaving 8 bases unmatched. The CDR3 nucleotides read TGTGCCAGCAGCTCAGAGACTAGCGGGGATGCAGAGACCCAGTACTTC. It translates to CASSSETSGDAETQYF.

This clone is a singleton in its sample. This chain links TRBV4-3 with TRBJ1-6; TRBD1 matches 7 bases. The CDR3 has 14 amino acids. CDR1 is LGHNA and CDR2 is YSLEER in the germline V gene. V lost 3 bases to trimming and J lost 7 bases; unmatched junction nucleotides: 3. CDR3 residues: CASSQGTDNSPLHF. The CDR3 DNA follows: TGCGCCAGCAGCCAGGGGACAGACAATTCACCCCTCCACTTT.

The rearrangement uses TRBV5-1 and TRBJ2-7; 9 nucleotides line up with TRBD1. In germline, CDR1 is SGHRS, CDR2 YFSETQ. This CDR3 contains 17 residues. J gave up 6 bases and V 4 bases, and 17 bases lay outside the gene matches. The CDR3 reads CASSPRTGAIFEGEQYF. Here the CDR3 DNA reads TGCGCCAGCAGCCCTCGGACAGGGGCGATTTTCGAGGGCGAGCAGTACTTC.

This clone has only one observation. The CDR3 spells CASSLGGRIPQETQYF. Written as DNA, the CDR3 is TGTGCCAGCAGCCTCGGGGGACGGATACCTCAAGAGACCCAGTACTTC. The chain uses TRBV11-3 and TRBJ2-5; D possibly corresponds to TRBD2 (6 bases). V lost 5 bases and J 2 bases, leaving 18 bases between the germline ends. The CDR3 is made up of 16 amino acids. The germline V gene encodes CDR1 SGHNT and CDR2 YENEEA. Drawing the rest from reference TRBV11-3 and TRBJ2-5, the complete variable domain is EAGVVQSPRYKIIEKKQPVAFWCNPISGHNTLYWYLQNLGQGPELLIRYENEEAVDDSQLPKDRFSAERLKGVDSTLKIQPAELGDSAVYLCASSLGGRIPQETQYFGPGTRLLVL.

The sample holds a few counts of this clone. The gene calls are TRBV6-1 and TRBJ1-1; possibly TRBD1 for D (6 bases). V lost 4 bases, J lost 5 bases, and 11 bases lay in between. Germline-derived CDR1 and CDR2 are MNHNS and SASEGT. CDR3 length equals 13 residues. CDR3 sequence reads: CASSAGGYTEAFF. CDR3 in DNA: TGTGCCAGCAGTGCGGGGGGCTATACTGAAGCTTTCTTT.

This chain uses TRBV28 with TRBJ2-5; D is possibly TRBD2 (5 bases). The CDR3 has 14 residues. Germline assignment: CDR1 MDHEN and CDR2 SYDVKM. The V end was cut by 6 bases, the J end by 0 bases, with 11 bases between. CDR3 sequence: CASSTTRNQETQYF. CDR3 coding DNA: TGTGCCAGCAGCACCACTAGGAACCAAGAGACCCAGTACTTC.

The chain recombines TRBV30 with TRBJ1-2, with TRBD1 as a possible D gene (5 bases). CDR1 is GTSNPN, CDR2 SVGIG, per germline (reference sequence). The ends were cut back, 3 bases at V and 7 bases at J, with 12 bases in the middle. The CDR3 is 12 residues long. In DNA form, the CDR3 reads TGTGCCTGGAGATCAGGGTTCGGTGGCTACACCTTC. It specifies CAWRSGFGGYTF.

The chain carries TRBV2 and TRBJ2-2, with TRBD2 matching 14 bases. This CDR3 is built from 15 residues. The J segment lost 6 bases and the V segment lost 6 bases, leaving 3 bases of the junction unmatched. Germline CDR1 is SNHLY and CDR2 is FYNNEI. The CDR3 reads CASSPTSGGAGELFF. The CDR3, as DNA: TGTGCCAGCAGCCCGACTAGCGGGGGGGCCGGGGAGCTGTTTTTT.

The gene calls are TRBV19 and TRBJ1-1; 8 positions agree with TRBD1. The length of the CDR3 is 15 residues. The V gene's germline CDR1 is LNHDA and CDR2 SQIVND (reference sequence). V gave up 1 base and J gave up 10 bases; unmatched junction bases: 11. Here the CDR3 DNA reads TGTGCCAGTAGTATAGTTGCCCGGACAGGGAGGGGAGCTTTCTTT. This translates into CASSIVARTGRGAFF.

The V gene is TRBV10-3, the J gene TRBJ2-1; TRBD2 aligns across 11 bases. V was pared by 8 bases and J by 0 bases, with 15 bases of the junction left unmatched. The CDR3 has 19 amino acids. Germline V gene data show CDR1 as ENHRY and CDR2 as SYGVKD. DNA of the CDR3: TGTGCCATCGGTCTCAGGCTAGCGGGGGGCGGTAGCTCCTACAATGAGCAGTTCTTC. It encodes CAIGLRLAGGGSSYNEQFF.

The chain has TRBV6-6 and TRBJ1-2, with 8 bases that match TRBD1. Germline V lookup: CDR1 MNHNY, CDR2 SVGAGI (reference sequence). V lost 5 bases, J lost 11 bases, and 7 bases stayed unmatched. This CDR3 has 12 amino acids. The CDR3 sequence is CASSKLTGEYTF. CDR3 bases: TGTGCCAGCAGTAAATTGACAGGGGAGTACACCTTC.

The rearrangement joins TRBV5-4 to TRBJ1-3, with D uncertain. Trimming pared 1 base from V and 0 bases from J, leaving 11 bases between. This CDR3 is 16 amino acids long. Germline assignment: CDR1 SGHNT and CDR2 YYREEE (reference sequence). In DNA, the CDR3 is TGTGCCAGCAGCTTGTCCGGGAGTCGCTCTGGAAACACCATATATTTT. Translating gives CASSLSGSRSGNTIYF.

The V call is TRBV27, the J call TRBJ2-7; the D gene is possibly TRBD1 (6 bases). The CDR3 is 14 amino acids. CDR1 MNHEY and CDR2 SMNVEV come from the germline V gene (reference sequence). Trimming took off 1 base at V and 7 bases at J, with 14 bases between the two ends. The CDR3: CASSLLEGHKEQYF. In DNA form, the CDR3 reads TGTGCCAGCAGTTTATTAGAGGGACATAAAGAGCAGTACTTC.

V usage is TRBV5-4 and J usage is TRBJ1-6; the D gene is possibly TRBD1 (6 bases). V dropped 4 bases and J dropped 8 bases, with 19 bases sitting between them. The length of the CDR3 is 16 residues. The germline V gene encodes CDR1 SGHNT and CDR2 YYREEE (reference sequence). The CDR3 DNA reads as TGTGCCAGCAGCCAAAACGTCCGGGACACTCATTCACCCCTCCACTTT. This gives the protein CASSQNVRDTHSPLHF.

V usage is TRBV13 and J usage is TRBJ2-5, with D maybe TRBD1 (5 bases). Trimming removed 2 bases from V and 3 bases from J, with 10 bases in between. CDR3 size: 14 residues. Germline CDR1 reads PRHDT; CDR2 reads FYEKMQ (reference sequence). Here the CDR3 reads CASSLKGREETQYF. CDR3 nucleotide sequence: TGTGCCAGCAGCTTAAAGGGCAGGGAAGAGACCCAGTACTTC.

This clone has just one count. CDR3 protein: CASGLRQGAGQPQHF. The CDR3 coding sequence is TGTGCCAGCGGCTTGAGACAGGGGGCAGGGCAGCCCCAGCATTTT. The chain carries TRBV27 and TRBJ1-5; TRBD1 aligns across 10 bases. The ends lost 8 bases at V and 7 bases at J; junction bases unmatched: 11. CDR1 is MNHEY, CDR2 SMNVEV, per germline (reference sequence). This CDR3 spans 15 amino acids.

This clone was seen just once. V and J are TRBV7-2 and TRBJ2-3; D may be TRBD1 (5 bases). Germline assignment: CDR1 SGHTA and CDR2 FQGNSA. V was trimmed by 6 bases and J by 2 bases, leaving 15 bases between them. The CDR3 has 15 residues. The CDR3 spells CASRGKGDITDTQYF. CDR3 DNA sequence: TGTGCCAGCAGGGGCAAAGGGGATATCACAGATACGCAGTATTTT.

The V and J genes are TRBV11-3 and TRBJ1-4, with 7 nucleotides matching TRBD1. The CDR3 is made up of 14 amino acids. With V trimmed by 3 bases and J by 8 bases, 6 bases remained unmatched. Germline V CDR1 and CDR2: SGHNT, YENEEA. CDR3 sequence reads: CASSFGTVGEKLFF. CDR3 DNA sequence: TGTGCCAGCAGCTTCGGGACAGTCGGCGAAAAACTGTTTTTT.

The rearrangement links TRBV6-5 to TRBJ2-1; 7 nucleotides align to TRBD2. With 0 bases clipped from V and 12 bases from J, the junction kept 8 bases outside the gene matches. Germline lookup yields CDR1 MNHEY and CDR2 SVGAGI. The CDR3 sequence is 14 residues long. DNA for the CDR3: TGTGCCAGCAGTTACTCGATTCAACCGGGAGGGCAGTTCTTC. Amino acid sequence: CASSYSIQPGGQFF.

This chain uses TRBV18 with TRBJ1-2, with 9 nucleotides matching TRBD1. J gave up 6 bases and V 3 bases, and 5 bases lay outside the gene matches. The CDR3 contains 14 residues. CDR1 and CDR2 from the germline V gene are KGHSH and LQKENI. The CDR3 reads CASSPDRGVDGYTF. The CDR3 nucleotides are TGTGCCAGCTCACCCGACAGGGGGGTTGATGGCTACACCTTC.

The V gene is TRBV7-4, the J gene TRBJ1-1, with a possible D match to TRBD1 (6 bases). Trimming removed 1 base from V and 8 bases from J, with 11 bases in between. The germline V gene encodes CDR1 SGHVT and CDR2 SQSDAQ. This CDR3 region has 13 residues. This chain's CDR3 is CASSLVQGREAFF. CDR3 coding DNA: TGTGCCAGCAGCTTAGTGCAGGGGCGCGAAGCTTTCTTT.

The chain employs TRBV5-1 and TRBJ2-3, with 7 positions matching TRBD2. The CDR3 consists of 14 residues. After removal of 1 base from V and 8 bases from J, the junction contained 7 bases not matched to a gene. Germline V gene data show CDR1 as SGHRS and CDR2 as YFSETQ. As DNA, the CDR3 is TGCGCCAGCAGCTTGTGGCTAGCGGCAGGTACGCAGTATTTT. This gives the protein CASSLWLAAGTQYF. Based on the CDR3 plus reference TRBV5-1 and TRBJ2-3, the full variable domain is KAGVTQTPRYLIKTRGQQVTLSCSPISGHRSVSWYQQTPGQGLQFLFEYFSETQRNKGNFPGRFSGRQFSNSRSEMNVSTLELGDSALYLCASSLWLAAGTQYFGPGTRLTVL.

This clone has a handful of counts. The V and J genes are TRBV7-9 and TRBJ1-4; TRBD1 aligns across 9 bases. The CDR3 spans 19 residues. Trimming took 5 bases from V and 0 from J; bases not matched to a gene: 13. Germline-derived CDR1 and CDR2 are SEHNR and FQNEAQ (reference sequence). The CDR3 is CASSAIPGQGQPTNEKLFF. Written as DNA, the CDR3 is TGTGCCAGCAGCGCTATTCCGGGACAGGGACAACCAACTAATGAAAAACTGTTTTTT.

V usage is TRBV6-6 and J usage is TRBJ1-5; TRBD1 aligns across 8 bases. This CDR3 is built from 16 residues. V dropped 4 bases and J dropped 2; count of bases not matched to a gene: 7. CDR1 is MNHNY, CDR2 SVGAGI, per germline (reference sequence). Here the CDR3 reads CASSSRTGQGNQPQHF. CDR3 DNA sequence: TGTGCCAGCAGTTCCCGGACAGGGCAAGGCAATCAGCCCCAGCATTTT.

The chain employs TRBV6-1 and TRBJ1-2, with D tentatively TRBD1 (6 bases). V was cut by 7 bases and J by 1 base, with 13 bases left in between. CDR3 length equals 14 residues. Per the germline V gene, CDR1 is MNHNS and CDR2 is SASEGT. The CDR3 spells CASTLEQGNYGYTF. CDR3 bases: TGTGCCAGCACACTAGAACAGGGTAACTATGGCTACACCTTC.

The gene calls are TRBV19 and TRBJ1-2, with D possibly matching TRBD1 (5 bases). The CDR3 consists of 14 residues. The V end lost 2 bases, the J end lost 6 bases, and 13 bases lay between the germline ends. Germline V CDR1 and CDR2: LNHDA, SQIVND (reference sequence). The CDR3 DNA reads as TGTGCCAGTAGTATACTGCAGGGCATTGATGGCTACACCTTC. Translated, it gives CASSILQGIDGYTF.